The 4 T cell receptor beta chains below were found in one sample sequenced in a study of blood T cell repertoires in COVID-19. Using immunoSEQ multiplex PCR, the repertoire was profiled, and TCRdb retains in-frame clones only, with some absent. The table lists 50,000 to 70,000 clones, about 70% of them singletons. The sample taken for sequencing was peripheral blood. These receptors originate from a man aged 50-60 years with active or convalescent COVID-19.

As DNA, the CDR3 is TGTGCCAGCGGGCTTCATACCGGGGAGCTGTTTTTT. This gives the protein CASGLHTGELFF. This chain uses TRBV6-5 with TRBJ2-2; D remains unclear. The CDR3 covers 12 residues. Germline values: CDR1 MNHEY, CDR2 SVGAGI. V shed 8 bases and J shed 5 bases, with 9 bases lying between them.

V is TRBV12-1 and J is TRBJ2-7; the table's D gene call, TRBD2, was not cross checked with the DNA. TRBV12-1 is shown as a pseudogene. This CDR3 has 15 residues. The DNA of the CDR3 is TGTGCCAGCACCCTTTTCCGGGGCGGGAGGGGCGAGCAGTACTTC. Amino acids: CASTLFRGGRGEQYF.

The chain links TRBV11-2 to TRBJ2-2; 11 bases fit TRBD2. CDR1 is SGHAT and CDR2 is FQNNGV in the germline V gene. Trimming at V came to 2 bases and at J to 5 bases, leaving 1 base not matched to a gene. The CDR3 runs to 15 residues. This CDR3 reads CASSLTSGRTGELFF. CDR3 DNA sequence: TGTGCCAGCAGCTTAACTAGCGGGAGAACCGGGGAGCTGTTTTTT.

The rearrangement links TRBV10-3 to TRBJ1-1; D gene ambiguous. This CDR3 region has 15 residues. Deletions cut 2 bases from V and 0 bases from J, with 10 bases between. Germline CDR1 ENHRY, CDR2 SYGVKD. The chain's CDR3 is CAISERTDLNTEAFF. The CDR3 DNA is TGTGCCATCAGTGAGAGAACAGATTTGAACACTGAAGCTTTCTTT.